The clone carrying this T cell receptor (beta chain) has ten or more counts. What it binds is unknown. This sample is part of a study of naive and memory T cell subsets. Germline-derived CDR1 and CDR2 are SGHVS and FNYEAQ. The CDR3 has 15 residues. The trim removed 2 bases at V and 7 bases at J, leaving 7 bases unmatched. Broader study findings: In naive cells, over 90% of TCR sequences were seen only once.

Two oligonucleotides, mixed equimolar, formed the beta constant-region primer covering TRBC1 and TRBC2. Ligated cDNA was amplified by four rounds of PCR with nested alpha and beta constant-region primers and SP2. TCRdb processed the UMI-ligation and nested PCR reads anew with MiXCR; each CDR3 protein has one entry. The table has just over 80,000 distinct CDR3 sequences, over 8.5% seen once. CMV status came from CD4+ T cell IFNgamma after overnight CMV lysate stimulation of fresh PBMCs. The rearrangement joins TRBV7-6 to TRBJ1-5; 8 positions agree with TRBD1. Sequencing used naive CD8+ T cells from blood. This sequence originates from a human donor in good health. The CDR3 protein is CASSLSAGGGQPQHF. The CDR3 region has the DNA TGTGCCAGCAGCTTAAGTGCAGGGGGCGGACAGCCCCAGCATTTT.